This TCR beta chain is drawn from a study of shared clonotypes between healthy human individuals. Whole-study findings and limits: Tissues were not sampled, only blood, and their repertoires likely differ.

The CDR3 length is 14 residues. Germline CDR1 reads MGHRA; CDR2 reads YSYEKL. Trimming took 6 bases from V and 0 from J, leaving 9 bases between them. Subsets obtained from CD4+ cells comprised CD45RA+ naive and CD45RA-negative memory cells. In replicate PCRs of sorted subsets, approximately 200 ng DNA, approximately 32,000 T cell genomes, was used. The repertoire was sequenced with immunoSEQ multiplex PCR; TCRdb's copy has only in-frame clones and lacks some. The table includes 600,000 to 700,000 clones, roughly 72% detected once. A remark on this clone: The antigen is unknown.

This sequence was found in a woman between 25 and 40 years old in good health. V and J are TRBV4-1 and TRBJ2-4; D is perhaps TRBD2 (5 bases). The sequencing sample was made of memory CD4+ T cells sorted from blood. The subset: CD45RA-negative fraction. CDR3 sequence (DNA): TGCGCCAGCAGGGACTTAAGAGCCAAAAACATTCAGTACTTC. Translating it yields CASRDLRAKNIQYF.